The source of this T cell receptor beta chain is a study of tumour-infiltrating T cells in Burkitt lymphoma. The method was immunoSEQ multiplex PCR; TCRdb's version includes in-frame clones alone and lacks a portion of them. The repertoire holds 4,000 to 5,000 clones, around 25% seen once, with approximately 27% in the top ten. Germline assignment: CDR1 MNHNY and CDR2 SVGAGI (reference sequence). The length of the CDR3 is 14 residues. V dropped 1 base and J dropped 1 base, with 6 bases sitting between them. The chain recombines TRBV6-6 with TRBJ2-3; D perhaps matches TRBD2 (6 bases). The clonotype comes from a human donor with diffuse large B-cell lymphoma. Sequencing was carried out using tumor tissue. CDR3 in amino acids: CASSYWRGTDTQYF. CDR3 DNA: TGTGCCAGCAGTTACTGGAGGGGCACAGATACGCAGTATTTT.